This entry lists 3 T cell receptor beta chains sequenced from one sample in a study of post-analysis software for immune sequencing data. Regarding the study as a whole: In patients, five TRBV segments were more frequent than in controls, with TRBV5-6, TRBV5-1 and TRBV20-1 among them.

Unique molecular identifiers were present in the TCR beta cDNA libraries. In TCRdb, the PCR reads were re-called with MiXCR into one record per CDR3 protein. Here the sample spans about 820,000 distinct CDR3 sequences, 53% being singletons. The antigens of these receptors remain unknown. What was sequenced was blood. The receptors stem from a girl aged 10-17 years with multiple sclerosis.

This clonotype is a singleton in its sample. This CDR3 is missing its conserved last phenylalanine or tryptophan, likely due to a read error. The J gene is TRBJ1-2, the V gene TRBV7-8; 11 bases line up with TRBD1. The V gene end was trimmed by 2 bases and the J gene end by 8 bases; junction bases not matched to a gene: 22. Germline V gives CDR1 SGHVS, CDR2 FQNEAQ. The CDR3 totals 20 residues. CDR3 nucleotides: TGTGCCAGCAGCTTAAGCTTCGGGTGGGACAGGGGGGCGCTAGCTTTGGGCTACACCGTC. Its translation is CASSLSFGWDRGALALGYTV.

The J gene is TRBJ2-1, the V gene TRBV12-3 or TRBV12-4; D gene unclear. Trimming cost V 5 bases and J 0 bases, with 8 bases left between them. The CDR3 extends over 14 amino acids. CDR3 sequence: CASSTTLSYNEQFF. CDR3 bases: TGTGCCAGCAGTACTACGCTCTCCTACAATGAGCAGTTCTTC.

Here the CDR3 reads CASKRGQGSNEQYF. The CDR3 bases are TGTGCCAGCAAAAGAGGACAGGGTTCCAACGAGCAGTACTTC. The chain couples TRBV6-1 to TRBJ2-7, with TRBD1 matching over 8 bases. This CDR3 has 14 amino acids. Germline V lookup: CDR1 MNHNS, CDR2 SASEGT. V lost 7 bases to trimming and J lost 5 bases; unmatched junction nucleotides: 10.